A single sample is the source of the 12 T cell receptor beta chains below, sequenced in a study of blood T cell repertoires in COVID-19. Sequenced by immunoSEQ multiplex PCR; TCRdb stores in-frame clones only, minus some. Altogether roughly 280,000 clones are present, about 88% being singletons, with the ten largest covering about 10%. Material for sequencing was peripheral blood. The receptors stem from a woman in her 30s with COVID-19, enrolled during active disease.

The chain carries TRBV7-8 and TRBJ1-6, with D perhaps TRBD1 (5 bases). Germline CDR1 and CDR2: SGHVS and FQNEAQ. V was clipped by 3 bases and J by 9 bases, with 15 bases between them. The CDR3 length is 15 residues. This CDR3 is CASSLVPGLASPLHF. The CDR3 DNA reads TGTGCCAGCAGCTTGGTACCGGGACTGGCTTCACCCCTCCACTTT.

This clone showed up just once. The chain employs TRBV7-8 and TRBJ2-1; TRBD1 aligns across 8 bases. The CDR3 is 14 amino acids. J was trimmed by 9 bases and V by 1 base; bases with no gene match: 5. CDR1 is SGHVS and CDR2 is FQNEAQ in the germline V gene. This CDR3 is CASSLGGRGLEQFF. CDR3 sequence (DNA): TGTGCCAGCAGCTTAGGTGGCAGGGGGCTTGAGCAGTTCTTC. Filled out from reference TRBV7-8 and TRBJ2-1, the complete variable domain reads GAGVSQSPRYKVAKRGQDVALRCDPISGHVSLFWYQQALGQGPEFLTYFQNEAQLDKSGLPSDRFFAERPEGSVSTLKIQRTQQEDSAVYLCASSLGGRGLEQFFGPGTRLTVL.

This clone was picked up a small number of times. The chain uses TRBV18 and TRBJ1-1, with a tentative D call TRBD1 (5 bases). Germline values: CDR1 KGHSH, CDR2 LQKENI. The CDR3 runs 14 residues. Trimming left V 6 bases short and J 3 bases short, with 14 bases between. In nucleotides, the CDR3 is TGTGCCAGCTCCCGAAAGCGGGGGGACACTGAAGCTTTCTTT. Its protein product is CASSRKRGDTEAFF.

The chain has TRBV19 and TRBJ2-2; 7 positions agree with TRBD2. The V gene's germline CDR1 is LNHDA and CDR2 SQIVND (reference sequence). The CDR3 totals 14 residues. V shed 7 bases, J shed 3 bases, and the junction held 5 bases outside the gene matches. The CDR3 sequence: CASNGGSDTGELFF. CDR3 sequence (DNA): TGTGCCAGTAATGGCGGGAGTGACACCGGGGAGCTGTTTTTT.

The chain couples TRBV7-9 to TRBJ1-4; no clear D. The germline gives CDR1 SEHNR, CDR2 FQNEAQ (reference sequence). V was clipped by 3 bases and J by 4 bases, with 12 bases between them. This CDR3 has 15 amino acids. The chain's CDR3 is CASSLAAPNNEKLFF. CDR3 nucleotide sequence: TGTGCCAGCAGCTTGGCGGCACCTAATAATGAAAAACTGTTTTTT.

V gene TRBV3-1 (or the pseudogene TRBV3-2) combines with J gene TRBJ2-7; the match to TRBD1 covers 7 bases. Trimming at V came to 1 base and at J to 1 base, leaving 4 bases not matched to a gene. Germline V gene data show CDR1 as LGHDT and CDR2 as YNNKEL (reference sequence). The CDR3 runs 15 residues. The CDR3 loop reads CASSQATGASYEQYF. As DNA, the CDR3 is TGTGCCAGCAGCCAAGCTACAGGGGCGTCCTACGAGCAGTACTTC.

The V call is TRBV25-1, the J call TRBJ2-3; 9 bases match TRBD2. This CDR3 is built from 18 residues. Per germline, CDR1 MGHDK and CDR2 SYGVNS. J gave up 5 bases and V 3 bases, and 15 bases lay outside the gene matches. The CDR3 region is CASSDDYGGRAPQDTQYF. In nucleotides, the CDR3 is TGTGCCAGCAGTGACGACTACGGCGGGAGGGCACCGCAAGATACGCAGTATTTT.

This rearrangement joins TRBV7-8 to TRBJ2-7; D unclear. The CDR3 is made up of 13 amino acids. The germline CDR1 and CDR2 sequences are SGHVS and FQNEAQ. Between the trimmed V and J ends, which lost 1 base and 2 bases, there was a span of 6 bases. The CDR3 sequence: CASSLGGPYEQYF. The CDR3, as DNA: TGTGCCAGCAGCTTAGGTGGGCCCTACGAGCAGTACTTC.

The CDR3 spells CASSLALAGAPGGNEQFF. The CDR3 coding sequence is TGCGCCAGCAGCTTGGCCCTAGCGGGAGCCCCAGGTGGAAATGAGCAGTTCTTC. J is TRBJ2-1 and V is TRBV5-1; 10 nucleotides agree with TRBD2. Germline-derived CDR1 and CDR2 are SGHRS and YFSETQ. CDR3 length: 18 residues. Germline trimming cut 0 bases from V and 7 bases from J; bases unmatched to any gene: 13.

This chain joins TRBV9 and TRBJ1-2; maybe TRBD1 (5 bases). The CDR3 spans 14 residues. Germline loops: CDR1 SGDLS, CDR2 YYNGEE. V was trimmed by 0 bases and J by 3 bases, leaving 9 bases between them. CDR3 sequence (DNA): TGTGCCAGCAGCGTAGACCCAGGGCACTATGGCTACACCTTC. Its protein product is CASSVDPGHYGYTF. Drawing the rest from reference TRBV9 and TRBJ1-2, the complete variable domain is DSGVTQTPKHLITATGQRVTLRCSPRSGDLSVYWYQQSLDQGLQFLIQYYNGEERAKGNILERFSAQQFPDLHSELNLSSLELGDSALYFCASSVDPGHYGYTFGSGTRLTVV.

The chain links TRBV9 to TRBJ2-3; 11 bases are a match to TRBD2. CDR1 and CDR2 from the germline V gene are SGDLS and YYNGEE. Trimming cost V 0 bases and J 5 bases; bases outside gene matches: 8. The CDR3 totals 17 residues. CDR3 nucleotides: TGTGCCAGCAGCGTAGAGCCGACTAGCGGGAATTTAGATACGCAGTATTTT. Translation: CASSVEPTSGNLDTQYF.

V gene TRBV2 combines with J gene TRBJ2-2; D may be TRBD1 (5 bases). The CDR3 runs 15 residues. V lost 3 bases and J 4 bases, leaving 12 bases between the germline ends. Germline V gene lookup returns CDR1 SNHLY and CDR2 FYNNEI. CDR3 residues: CASSDAGAGTGELFF. In DNA, the CDR3 is TGTGCCAGCAGTGATGCTGGGGCCGGCACCGGGGAGCTGTTTTTT.